This T cell receptor (beta chain) is drawn from a study of blood T cells in healthy people across ages. Study-level findings and limits: Diversity estimates from one million T cells were considered underestimates.

The second PCR ran roughly 6 to 11 cycles with a sample-barcoded 5' primer and J-beta primers. TCRdb called the 5' RACE reads again in MiXCR, with one record for every CDR3 protein. The sample records about 1,500,000 distinct CDR3 sequences, about 43% being singletons. V was shortened by 7 bases and J by 4 bases, with 14 bases between the two germline ends. The CDR3 is 15 residues long. Concerning this clonotype itself: The target antigen is unknown.

The receptor was derived from a woman aged 18 to 35 in good health. Sequences were obtained from blood. The rearrangement uses TRBV12-3 or TRBV12-4 and TRBJ1-6; D is possibly TRBD1 (6 bases). In DNA form, the CDR3 reads TGTGCCAGCACGCCAACCGGGACATATAATTCACCCCTCCACTTT. This codes for CASTPTGTYNSPLHF.